Listed below are T cell receptor beta chains from one sample, sequenced in a study of T-cell reconstitution after alpha-beta-depleted transplantation in children. TCRdb processed the PCR reads anew with MiXCR; each CDR3 protein has one entry. Found here are fewer than 350,000 distinct CDR3 sequences, around 10% of them singletons; the top ten hold around 7.6%. This sample comprised PBMCs, obtained before TCRalphabeta/CD19-depleted stem cell transplant. The receptors originated from a boy younger than two with acute myeloid leukemia, due to receive a stem cell transplant. The CDR3 runs from the conserved cysteine through the conserved F or W. A D gene is named only where the DNA matches it firmly. Rows give clone size only sometimes, using once, few, many, or a class for an expanded clone.

j_call,v_call,clone_size,d_call,cdr3_nt,cdr3_aa
TRBJ2-7,TRBV7-6,many,-,TGTGCCAGCAGCCCCACCCCCGCAAGTTACGAGCAGTACTTC,CASSPTPASYEQYF
TRBJ1-2,TRBV5-1,many,-,TGCGCCAGCAGCCCCGGGACGGTGGAAGGCGGCTACACCTTC,CASSPGTVEGGYTF
TRBJ2-6,TRBV6-1,-,TRBD1,TGTGCCAGCAGTCGACAGGGAAGTCCCTCTGGGGCCAACGTCCTGACTTTC,CASSRQGSPSGANVLTF
TRBJ2-1,TRBV24-1,many,TRBD2,TGTGCCACCAGTGAACCACTAGCGTCAAGCTCCTACAATGAGCAGTTCTTC,CATSEPLASSSYNEQFF
TRBJ2-1,TRBV12-3/TRBV12-4,many,TRBD2,TGTGCCAGCAGTTTTAGGGCTAGCGGTACCTACAATGAGCAGTTCTTC,CASSFRASGTYNEQFF
TRBJ1-1,TRBV28,many,-,TGTGCCAGCAGTTTGGCCCCGGGACGAACTGAAGCTTTCTTT,CASSLAPGRTEAFF
TRBJ2-5,TRBV20-1,many,TRBD1,TGCAGTGCCTCACAGGGGCTACAAGAGACCCAGTACTTC,CSASQGLQETQYF
TRBJ2-2,TRBV12-5,many,-,TGTGCTAGTCGACGGGGCACCGGGGAGCTGTTTTTT,CASRRGTGELFF
TRBJ2-1,TRBV12-3/TRBV12-4,many,-,TGTGCCAGCAGTTCCGGGACCTTCTACAATGAGCAGTTCTTC,CASSSGTFYNEQFF
TRBJ2-4,TRBV20-1,-,TRBD2,TGCAGTGCTAGAGAAAAGTGGGGAGGGATAGCCAAAAACATTCAGTACTTC,CSAREKWGGIAKNIQYF
TRBJ2-3,TRBV20-1,many,TRBD2,TGCAGTGCTAGTGGCGGGGGGGCTAACGCAGATACGCAGTATTTT,CSASGGGANADTQYF
TRBJ1-1,TRBV7-9,many,-,TGTGCCAGCAGCCGCCGGGCGGGAGACGACACTGAAGCTTTCTTT,CASSRRAGDDTEAFF
TRBJ2-7,TRBV20-1,many,-,TGCAGTGCTGCCTCACTAGGCTACGAGCAGTACTTC,CSAASLGYEQYF
TRBJ2-7,TRBV4-2,many,TRBD2,TGTGCCAGCAGCGGAGGGACTAGCGGGGGTCACGAGCAGTACTTC,CASSGGTSGGHEQYF
TRBJ1-2,TRBV30,few,TRBD1,TGTGCCTGGAGTTCCCTGGAGGGGGCGGATGGCTACACCTTC,CAWSSLEGADGYTF
TRBJ2-3,TRBV19,few,TRBD2,TGTGCCAGTAGTATAGGGACTAGCGGGGGGAGAGATACGCAGTATTTT,CASSIGTSGGRDTQYF
TRBJ2-7,TRBV10-3,few,-,TGTGCCATCAGTGAAAGTGACGGTGGGTCCTACGAGCAGTACTTC,CAISESDGGSYEQYF
TRBJ2-5,TRBV29-1,many,TRBD2,TGCAGCGTTGAAGAATTACTAGCGGGAGAGACCCAGTACTTC,CSVEELLAGETQYF
TRBJ2-5,TRBV6-5,few,-,TGTGCCAGCAGACGGGGGAGAGAGACCCAGTACTTC,CASRRGRETQYF
TRBJ2-2,TRBV7-9,many,-,TGTGCCAGCAGCTTAGGGCAGACGTACACCGGGGAGCTGTTTTTT,CASSLGQTYTGELFF
TRBJ2-7,TRBV5-1,few,-,TGCGCCAGCAGCTTCGTCGGGTCCGAGCAGTACTTC,CASSFVGSEQYF
TRBJ2-1,TRBV23-1,once,TRBD1,TGCGCCAGCAGCCACCAGACCCGGGGACAGGTAATGAATGAGCAGTTCTTC,CASSHQTRGQVMNEQFF
TRBJ2-7,TRBV20-1,-,TRBD2,TGCAGTGCTAGAGGGGGTGGACTAGCGGGAGTGGGCGCCTACGAGCAGTACTTC,CSARGGGLAGVGAYEQYF
TRBJ1-2,TRBV5-1,many,TRBD1,TGCGCCAGCAGCCCTCGGGACAGGGAAGGCTACACCTTC,CASSPRDREGYTF
TRBJ2-3,TRBV5-4,many,TRBD2,TGTGCCATCGGAATTGGAGGGACTAGCCCCCTAGATACGCAGTATTTT,CAIGIGGTSPLDTQYF
TRBJ2-1,TRBV4-1,many,TRBD2,TGCGCCAGCAGCCAAGGGATGGGTAGCGGGAGCTCCTACAATGAGCAGTTCTTC,CASSQGMGSGSSYNEQFF
TRBJ1-6,TRBV14,many,-,TGTGCCAGCAGCCAAGTTGCAGGGGATTCACCCCTCCACTTT,CASSQVAGDSPLHF